A single sample is the source of the 31 T cell receptor beta chains below, sequenced in a study of shared clonotypes between healthy human individuals. Sequencing used immunoSEQ multiplex PCR; TCRdb keeps in-frame clones, though not all of them. Altogether about 2.1 million clones are present, 80% to 95% being singletons, with the ten largest covering 1.5% to 2%. Selected positively for CCR7 and CD45RO-negative, naive CD8 cells excluded terminally differentiated effector memory CD45RA+ cells. Sequencing input: naive CD8+ T cells from PBMCs. The source of these receptors is a man between 18 and 29 years old in good health. Some clones in this sample may be carry-over from other donors' samples.

This clone has a single count. V and J are TRBV11-2 and TRBJ2-2, with 7 bases matching TRBD1. This CDR3 region has 19 residues. Germline values: CDR1 SGHAT, CDR2 FQNNGV. V was pared by 2 bases and J by 1 base, with 13 bases of the junction left unmatched. The CDR3 nucleotides are TGTGCCAGCAGCTTACCGAGGCAGGGGGACGAGAAGAACACCGGGGAGCTGTTTTTT. It specifies CASSLPRQGDEKNTGELFF.

The chain employs TRBV30 and TRBJ1-2; D not resolved. The CDR3 is 14 amino acids. The ends were cut back, 3 bases at V and 4 bases at J, with 15 bases in the middle. Germline V lookup: CDR1 GTSNPN, CDR2 SVGIG (reference sequence). The CDR3 protein is CAWRPSAGRYGYTF. The DNA for the CDR3 is TGTGCCTGGAGACCTTCGGCCGGGCGCTATGGCTACACCTTC.

The gene calls are TRBV5-1 and TRBJ2-3, with D tentatively TRBD2 (5 bases). Germline V CDR1 and CDR2: SGHRS, YFSETQ. V gave up 4 bases and J gave up 6 bases, with 18 bases separating them. CDR3 length: 15 residues. The chain's CDR3 is CASSPAGGSGDTQYF. CDR3 nucleotides: TGCGCCAGCAGCCCGGCGGGCGGGTCGGGGGATACGCAGTATTTT.

V gene TRBV5-6 combines with J gene TRBJ2-5, with no clear D. Germline-derived CDR1 and CDR2 are SGHDT and YYEEEE. V was cut by 4 bases and J by 2 bases, with 15 bases left in between. CDR3 length: 15 amino acids. The CDR3: CASSLGRTFQETQYF. CDR3 DNA sequence: TGTGCCAGCAGCCTTGGACGGACCTTTCAAGAGACCCAGTACTTC.

In the case of this clone: One end of the junction does not line up with germline, which may come from a read error. CDR3 nucleotides: TGTGCCAGCAGATTAGGGGAGGCAACTAATGAAAAACTGTTTTTT. It specifies CASRLGEATNEKLFF. V usage is TRBV7-8 and J usage is TRBJ1-4, with D perhaps matching TRBD1 (5 bases). CDR3 size: 15 residues. Germline assignment: CDR1 SGHVS and CDR2 FQNEAQ.

Note on this clone: Other nucleotide sequences in the sample specify the same CDR3. The DNA for the CDR3 is TGTGCCAGCAGCTTGGGACTAGCGGGACGCAATGAGCAGTTCTTC. Protein product: CASSLGLAGRNEQFF. The gene calls are TRBV5-6 and TRBJ2-1; 11 nucleotides align to TRBD2. Germline CDR1 is SGHDT and CDR2 is YYEEEE. J lost 6 bases, V lost 0 bases, and 2 bases had no gene match. This CDR3 has 15 residues.

The rearrangement joins TRBV6-1 to TRBJ1-1; D perhaps matches TRBD1 (5 bases). Deletions cut 2 bases from V and 3 bases from J, with 13 bases between. Germline lookup yields CDR1 MNHNS and CDR2 SASEGT. The CDR3 sequence is 15 residues long. CDR3 protein: CASSENKGMDTEAFF. The CDR3 coding sequence is TGTGCCAGCAGTGAAAACAAGGGGATGGACACTGAAGCTTTCTTT.

This clone was picked up one time. The CDR3, as DNA: TGTGCCAGCACCAAGGGCCAGGGATCCGAGCAGTACTTC. Encoded protein: CASTKGQGSEQYF. V gene TRBV28 combines with J gene TRBJ2-7; D possibly corresponds to TRBD1 (5 bases). This CDR3 region has 13 residues. Per the germline V gene, CDR1 is MDHEN and CDR2 is SYDVKM. The V end lost 7 bases, the J end lost 6 bases, and 16 bases lay between the germline ends.

CDR3: CASSIHRDRATGELFF. DNA for the CDR3: TGCGCCAGCAGCATACACCGGGACAGGGCAACCGGGGAGCTGTTTTTT. V gene TRBV5-1 combines with J gene TRBJ2-2; 9 nucleotides agree with TRBD1. Unmatched junction bases numbered 9, after V lost 4 bases and J lost 5 bases. The CDR3 totals 16 residues. Germline assignment: CDR1 SGHRS and CDR2 YFSETQ.

Worth noting for this clone: Different DNA sequences within this sample yield the same CDR3. V usage is TRBV20-1 and J usage is TRBJ2-7, with D uncertain. This CDR3 spans 10 amino acids. Trimming left V 5 bases short and J 4 bases short, with 6 bases between. CDR1 is DFQATT, CDR2 SNEGSKA, per germline (reference sequence). The CDR3 spells CSAGEYEQYF. Written as DNA, the CDR3 is TGCAGTGCTGGCGAGTACGAGCAGTACTTC.

This chain uses TRBV27 with TRBJ2-1; 10 bases line up with TRBD1. Per the germline V gene, CDR1 is MNHEY and CDR2 is SMNVEV (reference sequence). The CDR3 totals 16 residues. Trimming at V came to 4 bases and at J to 5 bases, leaving 8 bases not matched to a gene. This CDR3 is CASSSSRDRGNNEQFF. CDR3 nucleotides: TGTGCCAGCAGTTCCAGCCGGGACAGGGGCAACAATGAGCAGTTCTTC.

The V gene is TRBV27, the J gene TRBJ1-2, with unresolved D. The CDR3 is 13 amino acids. The V gene lost 9 bases and the J gene lost 2 bases, with 13 bases spanning the gap. Germline V CDR1 and CDR2: MNHEY, SMNVEV (reference sequence). Written as DNA, the CDR3 is TGTGCCAGTACTCCAGGACGGAACTATGGCTACACCTTC. As protein: CASTPGRNYGYTF.

The chain carries TRBV11-2 and TRBJ2-2; D is uncertain. CDR1 is SGHAT, CDR2 FQNNGV, per germline. The V gene lost 1 base and the J gene lost 1 base, with 7 bases spanning the gap. The length of the CDR3 is 15 residues. The CDR3: CASSLVWQNTGELFF. CDR3 nucleotides: TGTGCCAGCAGCTTAGTTTGGCAGAACACCGGGGAGCTGTTTTTT.

The chain combines TRBV5-6 with TRBJ2-1; maybe TRBD2 (6 bases). Germline assignment: CDR1 SGHDT and CDR2 YYEEEE. V lost 3 bases and J lost 7, with 8 bases in between. This CDR3 is 12 amino acids long. The CDR3 region has the DNA TGTGCCAGCAGCTCGGAGGGGAATGAGCAGTTCTTC. Protein product: CASSSEGNEQFF.

The gene calls are TRBV7-6 and TRBJ2-2; 8 bases are shared with TRBD1. CDR1 is SGHVS and CDR2 is FNYEAQ in the germline V gene. There are 16 residues in the CDR3. V dropped 5 bases and J dropped 2; count of bases not matched to a gene: 7. As DNA, the CDR3 is TGTGCCAGCAGCCCCCGACAGGGGCATAACACCGGGGAGCTGTTTTTT. Amino acids: CASSPRQGHNTGELFF.

The rearrangement uses TRBV27 and TRBJ2-3; D is perhaps TRBD1 or TRBD2 (5 bases each). The CDR3 totals 15 residues. Germline V gene data show CDR1 as MNHEY and CDR2 as SMNVEV (reference sequence). Deletions cut 8 bases from V and 2 bases from J, with 17 bases between. The CDR3 DNA follows: TGTGCCAGCTCTTACCGGGACCGCATCACAGATACGCAGTATTTT. Amino acid sequence: CASSYRDRITDTQYF.

In this sample, this clone turned up once. The genes are TRBV4-3 and TRBJ2-7, with D perhaps matching TRBD2 (5 bases). The V and J ends lost 1 base and 1 base respectively, with 11 bases between them. Germline CDR1 is LGHNA and CDR2 is YSLEER. CDR3 length: 15 amino acids. The DNA of the CDR3 is TGCGCCAGCAGCCAAGTTCCAGCGGTTTCCTACGAGCAGTACTTC. Its translation is CASSQVPAVSYEQYF.

This chain links TRBV5-6 with TRBJ1-3; D remains unclear. The ends were cut back, 0 bases at V and 4 bases at J, with 11 bases in the middle. This CDR3 has 15 amino acids. Germline CDR1 is SGHDT and CDR2 is YYEEEE. The CDR3, as DNA: TGTGCCAGCAGCTTGGGCGGGATCAGCGGAAACACCATATATTTT. The encoded protein is CASSLGGISGNTIYF.

The chain recombines TRBV6-5 with TRBJ1-2, with D perhaps matching TRBD1 (5 bases). Germline CDR1 is MNHEY and CDR2 is SVGAGI. V gave up 6 bases and J gave up 5 bases, with 19 bases separating them. The CDR3 is made up of 15 amino acids. The CDR3 spells CASSYEGTGLYGYTF. The CDR3 coding sequence is TGTGCCAGCAGCTATGAGGGCACAGGTCTGTATGGCTACACCTTC.

Of note for this clone: Different DNA sequences within this sample yield the same CDR3. The V call is TRBV15, the J call TRBJ1-4; possible D gene TRBD1, 5 bases. The CDR3 consists of 14 residues. The V gene's germline CDR1 is LNHNV and CDR2 YYDKDF (reference sequence). Trimming pared 3 bases from V and 3 bases from J, leaving 8 bases between. This CDR3 reads CATSRGGSNEKLFF. The CDR3 DNA reads as TGTGCCACCAGCAGGGGGGGTTCTAATGAAAAACTGTTTTTT.

This clone showed up just a few times. The chain links TRBV4-1 to TRBJ1-1; no clear D. The CDR3 is 15 amino acids. CDR1 and CDR2 from the germline V gene are MGHRA and YSYEKL. V was cut by 2 bases and J by 3 bases, with 13 bases left in between. This CDR3 is CASSQTMPADTEAFF. Written as DNA, the CDR3 is TGCGCCAGCAGCCAAACGATGCCAGCGGACACTGAAGCTTTCTTT.

This clone was counted once. V is TRBV6-5 and J is TRBJ2-7, with D hard to call. Germline-derived CDR1 and CDR2 are MNHEY and SVGAGI. The CDR3 is 15 amino acids. With 0 bases removed from V and 6 bases from J, the gap between germline ends came to 15 bases. This chain's CDR3 is CASSYSSTSTPEQYF. The CDR3 DNA reads TGTGCCAGCAGTTACTCGAGTACATCAACCCCCGAGCAGTACTTC.

This clone was recorded only once. The rearrangement links TRBV5-1 to TRBJ2-7, with 7 bases lining up with TRBD2. The CDR3 is made up of 13 amino acids. CDR1 is SGHRS and CDR2 is YFSETQ in the germline V gene. V lost 6 bases, J lost 3 bases, and 6 bases stayed unmatched. The chain's CDR3 is CASTGGTIYEQYF. Here the CDR3 DNA reads TGCGCCAGCACCGGCGGGACTATCTACGAGCAGTACTTC.

The genes are TRBV10-3 and TRBJ1-1; D call uncertain. V was clipped by 0 bases and J by 7 bases, with 12 bases between them. This CDR3 has 14 residues. Germline loops: CDR1 ENHRY, CDR2 SYGVKD. The DNA for the CDR3 is TGTGCCATCAGTGAGTCCTCCCCCGGTCTTGAAGCTTTCTTT. This encodes CAISESSPGLEAFF.

V gene TRBV11-2 combines with J gene TRBJ2-5, with 8 nucleotides matching TRBD1. CDR1 and CDR2 (germline): SGHAT, FQNNGV. The V gene end was trimmed by 5 bases and the J gene end by 0 bases; junction bases not matched to a gene: 11. This CDR3 contains 17 residues. The CDR3 region has the DNA TGTGCCAGCAGCGGAAATCAAGGACAGGGCTACCAAGAGACCCAGTACTTC. This sequence encodes CASSGNQGQGYQETQYF. Using reference TRBV11-2 and TRBJ2-5 for the parts outside the CDR3, the full variable domain is EAGVAQSPRYKIIEKRQSVAFWCNPISGHATLYWYQQILGQGPKLLIQFQNNGVVDDSQLPKDRFSAERLKGVDSTLKIQPAKLEDSAVYLCASSGNQGQGYQETQYFGPGTRLLVL.

The chain carries TRBV19 and TRBJ1-2, with 7 bases aligning to TRBD1. Germline V CDR1 and CDR2: LNHDA, SQIVND (reference sequence). CDR3 length: 13 residues. J lost 4 bases, V lost 6 bases, and 5 bases had no gene match. The CDR3 sequence is CASRAQGFYGYTF. Here the CDR3 DNA reads TGTGCCAGTAGGGCACAGGGGTTCTATGGCTACACCTTC.

This chain's CDR3 is CASSESRGQHYGYTF. In DNA form, the CDR3 reads TGTGCCAGCAGTGAAAGTCGGGGGCAACACTATGGCTACACCTTC. The gene calls are TRBV25-1 and TRBJ1-2; possible D gene TRBD1, 6 bases. The V gene's germline CDR1 is MGHDK and CDR2 SYGVNS. The CDR3 is 15 residues long. The V and J ends lost 2 bases and 3 bases respectively, with 13 bases between them.

The V call is TRBV28, the J call TRBJ1-1; D is undetermined. The germline V gene has CDR1 MDHEN and CDR2 SYDVKM. The V end lost 6 bases, the J end lost 0 bases, and 14 bases lay between the germline ends. The CDR3 totals 15 residues. The CDR3 DNA reads as TGTGCCAGCAGAGTTTTACGGCCCCTGAACACTGAAGCTTTCTTT. This codes for CASRVLRPLNTEAFF.

V gene TRBV6-6 combines with J gene TRBJ2-3, with 13 bases aligning to TRBD2. The germline gives CDR1 MNHNY, CDR2 SVGAGI (reference sequence). The CDR3 consists of 16 residues. Unmatched junction bases numbered 5, after V lost 6 bases and J lost 2 bases. In DNA form, the CDR3 reads TGTGCCAGCAGCCCAACTAGCGGGAGGGCCACAGATACGCAGTATTTT. This translates into CASSPTSGRATDTQYF.

This chain connects TRBV15 to TRBJ1-1; 8 nucleotides match TRBD1. Germline values: CDR1 LNHNV, CDR2 YYDKDF (reference sequence). The CDR3 has 16 residues. The trim removed 1 base at V and 5 bases at J, leaving 9 bases unmatched. In DNA form, the CDR3 reads TGTGCCACCAGCAGAGGGTTACAGGGGGTTAAGACTGAAGCTTTCTTT. Residues: CATSRGLQGVKTEAFF. The full variable domain, in which reference TRBV15 and TRBJ1-1 provide the parts outside the CDR3, is DAMVIQNPRYQVTQFGKPVTLSCSQTLNHNVMYWYQQKSSQAPKLLFHYYDKDFNNEADTPDNFQSRRPNTSFCFLDIRSPGLGDTAMYLCATSRGLQGVKTEAFFGQGTRLTVV.

This clone came up once. V gene TRBV6-5 combines with J gene TRBJ2-7; D is possibly TRBD1 or TRBD2 (6 bases each). The CDR3 length is 16 residues. In germline, CDR1 is MNHEY, CDR2 SVGAGI. Trimming removed 0 bases at V and 3 bases at J, with 15 bases between. As DNA, the CDR3 is TGTGCCAGCAGTTACTCGAGGGGGGAGAAAGGCTACGAGCAGTACTTC. Translating it yields CASSYSRGEKGYEQYF.